This TCR beta chain was retrieved from a study of CD4 T cells in relation to SARS-CoV-2 and coronaviruses. Study details: The restricting HLA molecule for shared crossreactive spike epitopes was mapped.

Germline CDR1 reads MDHEN; CDR2 reads SYDVKM. The V and J ends lost 3 bases and 4 bases respectively, with 16 bases between them. CDR3 size: 17 residues. Study findings and constraints: Memory recall responses, not primary responses primed in culture, are what the assay detects. SARS-CoV-2-driven expansion was significantly weaker in crossreactive than monoreactive clones.

Before the COVID-19 pandemic, during about 2010-2018, CD4+ T cells were taken from unexposed donors. As concerns this clone: Antigen unknown.

Clones were sequenced by immunoSEQ multiplex PCR, and TCRdb holds only the in-frame ones, with some missing. The sample includes 65,000 or so clones, around 86% of them seen just once. The source material was memory CD4+ T cells from PBMCs. The TCR originated in a human donor in good health. The chain links TRBV28 to TRBJ2-6; D gene uncertain. CDR3 protein: CASSFRVLRAGANVLTF. CDR3 nucleotides: TGTGCCAGCAGTTTCCGGGTCCTCCGGGCGGGGGCCAACGTCCTGACTTTC.